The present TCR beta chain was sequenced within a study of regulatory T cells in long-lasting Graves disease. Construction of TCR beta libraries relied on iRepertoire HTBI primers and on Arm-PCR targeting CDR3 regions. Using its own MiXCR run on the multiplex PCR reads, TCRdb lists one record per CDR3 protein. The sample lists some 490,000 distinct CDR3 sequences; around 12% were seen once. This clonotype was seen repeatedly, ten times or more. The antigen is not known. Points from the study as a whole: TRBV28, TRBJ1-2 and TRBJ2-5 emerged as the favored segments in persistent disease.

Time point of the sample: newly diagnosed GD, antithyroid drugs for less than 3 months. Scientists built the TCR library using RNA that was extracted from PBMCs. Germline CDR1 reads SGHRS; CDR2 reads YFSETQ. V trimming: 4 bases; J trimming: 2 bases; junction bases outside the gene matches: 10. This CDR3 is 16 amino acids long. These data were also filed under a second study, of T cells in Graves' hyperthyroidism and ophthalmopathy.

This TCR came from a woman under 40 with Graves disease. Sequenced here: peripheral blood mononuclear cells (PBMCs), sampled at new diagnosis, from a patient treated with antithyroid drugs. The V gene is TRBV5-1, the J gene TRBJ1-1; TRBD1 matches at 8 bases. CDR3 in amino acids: CASSPISRGLNTEAFF. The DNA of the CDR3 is TGCGCCAGCAGCCCAATTTCCAGGGGGCTTAACACTGAAGCTTTCTTT.